These T cell receptor beta chains were read from a single sample in a study of shared clonotypes between healthy human individuals. The method was immunoSEQ multiplex PCR; TCRdb's version includes in-frame clones alone and lacks a portion of them. The data hold about 1,900,000 clones, with approximately 95% observed a single time. The specimen was naive CD8+ T cells sorted from blood. These receptors were collected from a man aged 18 to 29 in good health. Both conserved end residues are part of each CDR3.

j_gene: TRBJ2-7
v_gene: TRBV28
CDR3aa: CGVEGSAYEQYF

j_gene: TRBJ1-1
v_gene: TRBV30
CDR3aa: CAWSVPGGSTEAFF

j_gene: TRBJ2-1
v_gene: TRBV7-9
CDR3aa: CASSPINPRGAYNEQFF

j_gene: TRBJ2-5
v_gene: TRBV7-9
CDR3aa: CASSAQSDPQETQYF

j_gene: TRBJ2-7
v_gene: TRBV10-2
CDR3aa: CATSGTGAAEQYF

j_gene: TRBJ2-4
v_gene: TRBV5-6
CDR3aa: CASSWEIAKNIQYF

j_gene: TRBJ2-1
v_gene: TRBV27
CDR3aa: CASRTTPGYTEQFF

j_gene: TRBJ1-5
v_gene: TRBV30
CDR3aa: CAWSVPGGPLPQHF

j_gene: TRBJ1-1
v_gene: TRBV13
CDR3aa: CASSGATSGNTEAFF

j_gene: TRBJ2-7
v_gene: TRBV15
CDR3aa: CATSRDVGYEQYF

j_gene: TRBJ2-3
v_gene: TRBV27
CDR3aa: CASSPIAGGNTDTQYF

j_gene: TRBJ2-1
v_gene: TRBV7-9
CDR3aa: CASSLAANWGGGPYNEQFF

j_gene: TRBJ2-2
v_gene: TRBV7-9
CDR3aa: CASSFQGPGELFF

j_gene: TRBJ2-4
v_gene: TRBV27
CDR3aa: CASSPRSNKNIQYF

j_gene: TRBJ2-7
v_gene: TRBV6-6
CDR3aa: CASSWSEGYEQYF

j_gene: TRBJ2-7
v_gene: TRBV27
CDR3aa: CASSLSPRGQSSYEQYF

j_gene: TRBJ1-6
v_gene: TRBV30
CDR3aa: CAASVYTLAYNSPLHF

j_gene: TRBJ1-3
v_gene: TRBV30
CDR3aa: CACEGGGEGGNTIYF

j_gene: TRBJ2-7
v_gene: TRBV5-6
CDR3aa: CASSSGTSGPYEQYF

j_gene: TRBJ2-7
v_gene: TRBV27
CDR3aa: CASSSSGTLYEQYF

j_gene: .
v_gene: TRBV29-1
CDR3aa: CSVETGYYEQYF

j_gene: TRBJ1-1
v_gene: TRBV7-2
CDR3aa: CASSLAPDREDYTEAFF

j_gene: TRBJ1-1
v_gene: TRBV10-2
CDR3aa: CASTSGTGFTEAFF

j_gene: TRBJ2-3
v_gene: TRBV5-6
CDR3aa: CASSLHLITDTQYF

j_gene: TRBJ2-7
v_gene: TRBV27
CDR3aa: CASSFTSGGSYEQYF

j_gene: TRBJ2-7
v_gene: TRBV5-1
CDR3aa: CASSPIGGRSYEQYF

j_gene: TRBJ2-7
v_gene: TRBV27
CDR3aa: CASHTTGVDEQYF

j_gene: TRBJ2-5
v_gene: TRBV29-1
CDR3aa: CSVEDPKYQETQYF

j_gene: TRBJ1-2
v_gene: TRBV2
CDR3aa: CASSLPEGSYGYTF

j_gene: TRBJ2-7
v_gene: TRBV11-2
CDR3aa: CASSLVPGGYEQYF

j_gene: TRBJ2-3
v_gene: TRBV10-3
CDR3aa: CAISGGERGAADTQYF

j_gene: TRBJ2-7
v_gene: TRBV10-3
CDR3aa: CAISEPGQTYEQYF